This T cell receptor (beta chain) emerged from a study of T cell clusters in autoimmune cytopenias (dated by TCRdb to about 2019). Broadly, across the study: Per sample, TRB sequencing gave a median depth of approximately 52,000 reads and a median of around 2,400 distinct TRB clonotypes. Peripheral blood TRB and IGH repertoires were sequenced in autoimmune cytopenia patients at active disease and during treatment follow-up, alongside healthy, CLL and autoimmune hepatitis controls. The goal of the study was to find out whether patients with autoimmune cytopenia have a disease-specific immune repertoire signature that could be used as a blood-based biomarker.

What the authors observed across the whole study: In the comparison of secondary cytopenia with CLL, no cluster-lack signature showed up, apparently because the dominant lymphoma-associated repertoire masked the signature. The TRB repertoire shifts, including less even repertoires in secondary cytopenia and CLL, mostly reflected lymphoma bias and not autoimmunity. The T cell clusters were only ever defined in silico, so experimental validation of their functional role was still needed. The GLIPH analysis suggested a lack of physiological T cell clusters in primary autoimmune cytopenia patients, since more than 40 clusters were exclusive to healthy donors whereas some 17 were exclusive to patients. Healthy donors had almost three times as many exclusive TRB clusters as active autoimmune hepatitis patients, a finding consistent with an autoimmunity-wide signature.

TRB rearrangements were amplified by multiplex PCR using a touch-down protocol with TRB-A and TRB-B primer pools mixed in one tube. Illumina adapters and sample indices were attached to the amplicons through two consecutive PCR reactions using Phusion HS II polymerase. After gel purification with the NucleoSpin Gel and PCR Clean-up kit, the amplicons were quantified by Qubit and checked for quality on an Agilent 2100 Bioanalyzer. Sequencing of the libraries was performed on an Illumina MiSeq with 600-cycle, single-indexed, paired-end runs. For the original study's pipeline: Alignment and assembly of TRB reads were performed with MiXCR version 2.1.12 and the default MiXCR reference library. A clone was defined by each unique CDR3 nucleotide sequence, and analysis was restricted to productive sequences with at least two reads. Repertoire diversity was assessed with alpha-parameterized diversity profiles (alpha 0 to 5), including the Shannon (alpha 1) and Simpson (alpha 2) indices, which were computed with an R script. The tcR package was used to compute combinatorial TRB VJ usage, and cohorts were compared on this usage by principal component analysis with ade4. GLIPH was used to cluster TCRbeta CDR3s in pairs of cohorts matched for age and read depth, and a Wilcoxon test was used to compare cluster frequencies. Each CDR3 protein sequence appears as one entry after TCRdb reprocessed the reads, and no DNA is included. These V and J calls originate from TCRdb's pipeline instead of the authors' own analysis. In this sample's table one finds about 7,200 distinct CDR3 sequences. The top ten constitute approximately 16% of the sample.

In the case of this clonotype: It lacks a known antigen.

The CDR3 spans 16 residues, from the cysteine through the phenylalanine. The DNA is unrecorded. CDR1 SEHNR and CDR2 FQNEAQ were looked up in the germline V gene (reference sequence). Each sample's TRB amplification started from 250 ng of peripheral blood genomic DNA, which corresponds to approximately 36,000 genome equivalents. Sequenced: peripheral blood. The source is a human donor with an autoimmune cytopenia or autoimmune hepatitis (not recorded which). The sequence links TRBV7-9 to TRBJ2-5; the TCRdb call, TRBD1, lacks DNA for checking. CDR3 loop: CASSSSTGGARETQYF.